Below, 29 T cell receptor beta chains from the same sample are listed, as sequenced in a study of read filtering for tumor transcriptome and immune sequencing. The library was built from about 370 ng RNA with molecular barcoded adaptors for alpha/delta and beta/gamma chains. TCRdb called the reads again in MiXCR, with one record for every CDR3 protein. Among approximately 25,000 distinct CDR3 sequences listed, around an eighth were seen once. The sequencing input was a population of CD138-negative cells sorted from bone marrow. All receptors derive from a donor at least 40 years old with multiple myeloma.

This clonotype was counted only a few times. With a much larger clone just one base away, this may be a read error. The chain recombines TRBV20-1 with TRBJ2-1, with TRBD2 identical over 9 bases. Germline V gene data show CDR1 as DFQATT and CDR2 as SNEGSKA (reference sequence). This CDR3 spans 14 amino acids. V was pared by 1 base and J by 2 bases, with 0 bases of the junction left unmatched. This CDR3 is CSARGLAAYNEQFF. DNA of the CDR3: TGCAGTGCTAGAGGACTAGCGGCCTACAATGAGCAGTTCTTC.

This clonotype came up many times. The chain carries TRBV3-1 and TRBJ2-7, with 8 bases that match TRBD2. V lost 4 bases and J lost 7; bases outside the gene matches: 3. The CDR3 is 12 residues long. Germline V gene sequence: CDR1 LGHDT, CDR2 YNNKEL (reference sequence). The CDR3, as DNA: TGTGCCAGCAGCCTCCGGGGGGGAGAGCAGTACTTC. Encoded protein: CASSLRGGEQYF.

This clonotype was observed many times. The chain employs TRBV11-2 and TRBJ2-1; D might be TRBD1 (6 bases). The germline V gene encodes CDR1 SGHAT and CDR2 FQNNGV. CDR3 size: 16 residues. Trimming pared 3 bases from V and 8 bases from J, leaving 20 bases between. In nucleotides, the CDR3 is TGTGCCAGCAGCTTGGGTACCTTAGGCAGGGGCTATGAGCAGTTCTTC. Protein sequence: CASSLGTLGRGYEQFF.

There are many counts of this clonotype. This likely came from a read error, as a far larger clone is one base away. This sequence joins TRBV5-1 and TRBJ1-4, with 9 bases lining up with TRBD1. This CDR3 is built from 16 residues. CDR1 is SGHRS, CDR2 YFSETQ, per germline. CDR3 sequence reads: CASSWEQGARTDTQDF. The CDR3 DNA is TGCGCCAGCAGCTGGGAACAGGGGGCTAGGACAGATACGCAGGATTTT.

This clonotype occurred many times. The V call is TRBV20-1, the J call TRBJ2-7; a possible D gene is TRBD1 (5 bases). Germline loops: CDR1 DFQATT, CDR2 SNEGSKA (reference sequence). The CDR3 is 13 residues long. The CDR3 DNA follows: TGCAGCGCTGGACAACAGGTATCCTACGAGCAGTACTTC. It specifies CSAGQQVSYEQYF.

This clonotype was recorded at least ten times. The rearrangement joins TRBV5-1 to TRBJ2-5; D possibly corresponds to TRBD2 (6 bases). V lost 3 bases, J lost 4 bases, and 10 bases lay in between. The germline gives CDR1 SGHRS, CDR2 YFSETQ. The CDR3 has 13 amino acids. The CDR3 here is CASSSTGGETQYF. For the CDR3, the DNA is TGCGCCAGCAGCTCAACCGGGGGAGAGACCCAGTACTTC.

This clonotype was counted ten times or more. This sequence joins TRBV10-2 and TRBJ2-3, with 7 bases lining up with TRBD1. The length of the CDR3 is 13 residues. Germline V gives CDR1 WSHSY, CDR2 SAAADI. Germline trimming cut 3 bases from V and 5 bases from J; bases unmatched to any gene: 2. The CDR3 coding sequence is TGCGCCAGCAGTGAACAGGGGAGAGATACGCAGTATTTT. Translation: CASSEQGRDTQYF.

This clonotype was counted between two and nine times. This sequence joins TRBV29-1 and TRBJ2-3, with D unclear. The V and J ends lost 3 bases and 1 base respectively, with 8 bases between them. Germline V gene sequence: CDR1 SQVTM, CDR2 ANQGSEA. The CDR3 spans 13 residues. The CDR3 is CSVDSLGTDTQYF. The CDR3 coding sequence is TGCAGCGTTGACTCGTTAGGCACAGATACGCAGTATTTT.

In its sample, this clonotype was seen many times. CDR3 nucleotides: TGTGCCAGCAGCTTAAAACAGCGGGACACCGGGGAGCTGTTTTTT. Translated: CASSLKQRDTGELFF. The gene calls are TRBV7-9 and TRBJ2-2, with a possible D match to TRBD2 (6 bases). The V gene's germline CDR1 is SEHNR and CDR2 FQNEAQ (reference sequence). CDR3 length: 15 amino acids. V lost 2 bases and J 3 bases, leaving 10 bases between the germline ends. The complete variable domain, with remaining parts taken from reference TRBV7-9 and TRBJ2-2, reads DTGVSQNPRHKITKRGQNVTFRCDPISEHNRLYWYRQTLGQGPEFLTYFQNEAQLEKSRLLSDRFSAERPKGSFSTLEIQRTEQGDSAMYLCASSLKQRDTGELFFGEGSRLTVL.

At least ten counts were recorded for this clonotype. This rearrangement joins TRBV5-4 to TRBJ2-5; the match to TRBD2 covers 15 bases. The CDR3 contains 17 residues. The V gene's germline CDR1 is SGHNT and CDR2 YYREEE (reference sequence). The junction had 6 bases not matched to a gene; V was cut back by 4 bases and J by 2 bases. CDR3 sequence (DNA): TGTGCCAGCAGCCCGGGACTAGCGGGAGGTAATCAAGAGACCCAGTACTTC. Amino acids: CASSPGLAGGNQETQYF.

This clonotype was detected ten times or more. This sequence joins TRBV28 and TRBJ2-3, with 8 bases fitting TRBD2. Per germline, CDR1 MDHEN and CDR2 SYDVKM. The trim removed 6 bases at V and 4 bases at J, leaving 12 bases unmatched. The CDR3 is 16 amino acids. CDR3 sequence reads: CASRTGGRDPPDTQYF. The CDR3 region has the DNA TGTGCCAGCAGAACGGGAGGGAGGGATCCCCCAGATACGCAGTATTTT.

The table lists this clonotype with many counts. The CDR3 bases are TGTGCCAGCAGAGTAAATAGCGGTAATTTGAATGAGCAGTTCTTC. Amino acids: CASRVNSGNLNEQFF. The chain has TRBV7-9 and TRBJ2-1; D possibly corresponds to TRBD2 (6 bases). Trimming removed 6 bases at V and 7 bases at J, with 19 bases between. Germline loops: CDR1 SEHNR, CDR2 FQNEAQ (reference sequence). The CDR3 runs 15 residues.

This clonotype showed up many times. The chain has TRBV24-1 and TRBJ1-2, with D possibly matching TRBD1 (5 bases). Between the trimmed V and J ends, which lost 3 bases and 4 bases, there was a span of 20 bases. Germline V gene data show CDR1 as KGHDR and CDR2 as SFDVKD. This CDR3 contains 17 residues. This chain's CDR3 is CATSDSGTASSVYGYTF. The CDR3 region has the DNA TGTGCCACCAGTGATAGCGGGACCGCCTCGTCCGTCTATGGCTACACCTTC.

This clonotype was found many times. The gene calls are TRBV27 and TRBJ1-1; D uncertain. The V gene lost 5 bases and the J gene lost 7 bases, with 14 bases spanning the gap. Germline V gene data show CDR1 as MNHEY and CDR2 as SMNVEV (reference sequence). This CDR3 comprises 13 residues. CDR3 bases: TGTGCCAGCAGTCTGGCGGGGTACAGTGAAGCTTTCTTT. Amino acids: CASSLAGYSEAFF.

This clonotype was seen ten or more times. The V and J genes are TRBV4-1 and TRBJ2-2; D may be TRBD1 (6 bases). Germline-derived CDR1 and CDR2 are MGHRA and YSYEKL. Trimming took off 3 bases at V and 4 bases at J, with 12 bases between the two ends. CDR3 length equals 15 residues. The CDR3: CASSQRDTVTGELFF. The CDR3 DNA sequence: TGCGCCAGCAGCCAGAGGGACACAGTCACCGGGGAGCTGTTTTTT.

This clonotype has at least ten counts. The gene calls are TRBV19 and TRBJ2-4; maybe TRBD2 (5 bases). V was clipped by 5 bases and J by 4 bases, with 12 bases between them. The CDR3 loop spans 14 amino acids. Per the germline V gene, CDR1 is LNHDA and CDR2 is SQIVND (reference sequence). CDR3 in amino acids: CASSPGSTKNIQYF. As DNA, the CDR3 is TGTGCCAGTAGTCCGGGGAGTACAAAAAACATTCAGTACTTC.

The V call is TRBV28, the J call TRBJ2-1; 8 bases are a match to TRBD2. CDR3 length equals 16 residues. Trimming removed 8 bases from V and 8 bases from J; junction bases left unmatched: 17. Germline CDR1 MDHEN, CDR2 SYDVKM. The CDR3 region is CASGLTSGGSHDEQFF. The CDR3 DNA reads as TGTGCCAGCGGGCTTACTAGCGGCGGTTCCCACGATGAGCAGTTCTTC.

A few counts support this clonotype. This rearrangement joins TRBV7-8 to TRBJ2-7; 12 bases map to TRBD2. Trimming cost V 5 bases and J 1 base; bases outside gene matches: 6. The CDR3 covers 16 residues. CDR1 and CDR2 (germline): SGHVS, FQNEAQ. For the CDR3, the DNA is TGTGCCAGCAGCGCTAGGACTAGCGGGACATCCTACGAGCAGTACTTC. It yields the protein CASSARTSGTSYEQYF.

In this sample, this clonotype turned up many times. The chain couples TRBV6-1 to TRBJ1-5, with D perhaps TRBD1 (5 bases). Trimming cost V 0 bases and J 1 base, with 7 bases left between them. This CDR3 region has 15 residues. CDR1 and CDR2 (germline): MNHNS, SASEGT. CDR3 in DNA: TGTGCCAGCAGTGAAGCGGGGGGGAGCAATCAGCCCCAGCATTTT. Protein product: CASSEAGGSNQPQHF.

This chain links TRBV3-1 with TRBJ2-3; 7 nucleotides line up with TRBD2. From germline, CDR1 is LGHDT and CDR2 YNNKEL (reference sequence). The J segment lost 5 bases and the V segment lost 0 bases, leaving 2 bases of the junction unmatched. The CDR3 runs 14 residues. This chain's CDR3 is CASSQDVAGDTQYF. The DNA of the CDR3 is TGTGCCAGCAGCCAAGATGTAGCGGGAGATACGCAGTATTTT.

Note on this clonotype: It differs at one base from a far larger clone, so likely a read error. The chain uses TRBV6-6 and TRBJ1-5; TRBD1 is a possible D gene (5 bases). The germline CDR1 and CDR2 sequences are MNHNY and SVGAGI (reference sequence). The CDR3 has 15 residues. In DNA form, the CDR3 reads TGTGCCAGCAGCGGGACGGCTTGGAGCAATCAGACCCAGCATTTT. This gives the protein CASSGTAWSNQTQHF.

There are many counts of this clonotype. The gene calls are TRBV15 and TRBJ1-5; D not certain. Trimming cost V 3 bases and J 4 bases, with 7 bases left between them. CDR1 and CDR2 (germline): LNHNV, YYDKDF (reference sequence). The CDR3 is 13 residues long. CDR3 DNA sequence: TGTGCCACCAGCAGCGGAGGAAATCAGCCCCAGCATTTT. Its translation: CATSSGGNQPQHF.

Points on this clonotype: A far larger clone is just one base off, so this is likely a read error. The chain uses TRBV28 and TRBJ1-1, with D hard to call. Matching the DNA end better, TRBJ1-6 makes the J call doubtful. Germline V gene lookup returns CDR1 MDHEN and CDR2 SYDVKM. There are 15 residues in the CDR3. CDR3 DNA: TGTGCCAGCAGTCCTTTTACTGATTATAATTCACACCTCCACTTT. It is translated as CASSPFTDYNSHLHF.

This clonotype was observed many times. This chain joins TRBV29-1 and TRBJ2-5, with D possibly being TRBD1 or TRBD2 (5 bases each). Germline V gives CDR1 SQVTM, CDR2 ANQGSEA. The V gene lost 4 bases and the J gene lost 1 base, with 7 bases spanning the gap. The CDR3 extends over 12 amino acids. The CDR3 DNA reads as TGCAGCGTTGGGGACGGCCAAGAGACCCAGTACTTC. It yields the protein CSVGDGQETQYF.

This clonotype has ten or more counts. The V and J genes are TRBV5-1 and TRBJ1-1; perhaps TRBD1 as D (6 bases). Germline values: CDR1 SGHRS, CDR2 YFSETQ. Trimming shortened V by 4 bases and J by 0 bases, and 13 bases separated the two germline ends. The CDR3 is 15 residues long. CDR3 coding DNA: TGCGCCAGCAGCCTTAGCGGACAGCTGAACACTGAAGCTTTCTTT. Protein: CASSLSGQLNTEAFF.

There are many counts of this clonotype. Here the CDR3 reads CASSTPLRANYGYTF. The CDR3 region has the DNA TGTGCCAGCAGCACCCCCCTCAGAGCTAACTATGGCTACACCTTC. The chain uses TRBV7-2 and TRBJ1-2; D gene uncertain. Trimming pared 5 bases from V and 0 bases from J, leaving 13 bases between. The CDR3 loop spans 15 amino acids. Germline values: CDR1 SGHTA, CDR2 FQGNSA.

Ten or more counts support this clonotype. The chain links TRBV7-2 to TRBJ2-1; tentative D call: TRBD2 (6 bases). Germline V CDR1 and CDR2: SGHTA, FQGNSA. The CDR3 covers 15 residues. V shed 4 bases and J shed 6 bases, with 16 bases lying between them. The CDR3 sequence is CASSSRLGRRNEQFF. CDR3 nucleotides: TGTGCCAGCAGCTCGAGACTAGGCAGGCGCAATGAGCAGTTCTTC.

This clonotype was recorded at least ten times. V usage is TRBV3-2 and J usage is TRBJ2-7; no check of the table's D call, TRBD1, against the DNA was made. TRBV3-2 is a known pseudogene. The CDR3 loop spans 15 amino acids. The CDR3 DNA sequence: TGTGCCAGCAGCCAGGAGGAGACAGGGTCCCACGAGCAGTACTTC. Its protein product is CASSQEETGSHEQYF.

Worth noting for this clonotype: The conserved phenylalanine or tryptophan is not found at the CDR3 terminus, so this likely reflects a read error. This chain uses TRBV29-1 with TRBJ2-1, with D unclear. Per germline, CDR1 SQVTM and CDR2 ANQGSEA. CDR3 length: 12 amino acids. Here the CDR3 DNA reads TGCGGCGTTGAAAGGTTTTACAATGAGCAGTTCTCC. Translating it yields CGVERFYNEQFS.